This T cell receptor (beta chain) was recorded in a study of T cells in Graves' hyperthyroidism and ophthalmopathy. Study observations and caveats: Most expanded thyroid clonotypes above 0.001 also appeared in blood. A model of 13 V-J features distinguished ophthalmopathy from stable hyperthyroidism.

This clonotype was found many times. Its antigen is not identified. What was amplified from RNA transcripts were TCR beta CDR3 regions. Researchers ran a first-round RT-PCR on the TCR CDR3 using the HTBI primer set. TCRdb re-called the multiplex PCR reads through MiXCR, storing one row per CDR3 protein. This sample has more than 500,000 distinct CDR3 sequences; about 16% occur once, and the top ten carry 25% to 30%. Germline CDR1 reads SQVTM; CDR2 reads ANQGSEA. The CDR3 is 13 residues long. Trimming shortened V by 1 base and J by 8 bases, and 12 bases separated the two germline ends. The genes are TRBV29-1 and TRBJ2-1; D call uncertain. What was sequenced was blood. This receptor was taken from a woman in her 30s with Graves' ophthalmopathy. CDR3 coding DNA: TGCAGCGTTGAAGTCCGCGGTAGTCATGAGCAGTTCTTC. Protein sequence: CSVEVRGSHEQFF.